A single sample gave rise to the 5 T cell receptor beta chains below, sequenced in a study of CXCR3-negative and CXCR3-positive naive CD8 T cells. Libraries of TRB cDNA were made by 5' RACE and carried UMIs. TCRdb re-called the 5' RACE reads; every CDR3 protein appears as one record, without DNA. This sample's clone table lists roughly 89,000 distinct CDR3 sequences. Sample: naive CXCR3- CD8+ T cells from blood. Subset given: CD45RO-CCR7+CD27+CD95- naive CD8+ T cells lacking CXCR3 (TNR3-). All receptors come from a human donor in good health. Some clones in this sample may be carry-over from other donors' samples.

The CDR3 loop is CASSQYSGYEQYF. V and J are TRBV4-1 and TRBJ2-7. The germline V gene encodes CDR1 MGHRA and CDR2 YSYEKL. CDR3 length equals 13 residues.

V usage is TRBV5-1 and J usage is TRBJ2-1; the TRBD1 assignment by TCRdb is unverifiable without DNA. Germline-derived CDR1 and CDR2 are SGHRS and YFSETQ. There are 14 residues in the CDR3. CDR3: CASSSGAGGNEQFF.

The CDR3 protein is CSGVAGTVDTQYF. This chain links TRBV29-1 with TRBJ2-3; TCRdb outputs TRBD2, but without DNA this stays unchecked. Germline V gene sequence: CDR1 SQVTM, CDR2 ANQGSEA. The CDR3 extends over 13 amino acids.

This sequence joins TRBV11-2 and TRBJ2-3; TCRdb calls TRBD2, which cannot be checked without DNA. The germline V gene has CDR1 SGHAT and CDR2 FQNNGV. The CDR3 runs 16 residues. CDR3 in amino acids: CASSSRGSGGTDTQYF.

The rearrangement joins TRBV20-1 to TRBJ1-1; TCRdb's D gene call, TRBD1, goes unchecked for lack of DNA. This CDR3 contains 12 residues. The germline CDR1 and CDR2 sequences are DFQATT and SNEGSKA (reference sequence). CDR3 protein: CSARTGETEAFF.